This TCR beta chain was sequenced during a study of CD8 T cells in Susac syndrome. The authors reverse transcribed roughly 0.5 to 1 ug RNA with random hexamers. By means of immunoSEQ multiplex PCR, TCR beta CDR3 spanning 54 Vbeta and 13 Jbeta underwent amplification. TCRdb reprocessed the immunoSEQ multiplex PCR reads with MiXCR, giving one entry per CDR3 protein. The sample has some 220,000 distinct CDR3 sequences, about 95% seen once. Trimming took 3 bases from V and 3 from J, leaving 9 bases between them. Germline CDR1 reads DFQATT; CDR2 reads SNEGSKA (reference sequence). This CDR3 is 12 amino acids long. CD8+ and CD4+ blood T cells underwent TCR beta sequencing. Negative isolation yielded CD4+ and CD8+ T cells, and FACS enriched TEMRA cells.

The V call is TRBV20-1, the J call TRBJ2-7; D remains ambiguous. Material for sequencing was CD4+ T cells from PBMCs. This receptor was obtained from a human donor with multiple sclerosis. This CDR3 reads CSASRSSYEQYF. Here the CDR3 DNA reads TGCAGTGCTAGCCGGAGCAGCTACGAGCAGTACTTC.